This T cell receptor beta chain originates from a study of cytomegalovirus exposure and HLA in healthy donors (dated by TCRdb to the late 2010s). Some background on the complete study: An earlier analysis of about 530 of the donors reported approximately 300 Gb of sequence data and 117 million unique TCR beta sequences obtained from about 200 million T cells. All discovery cohort repertoires had been generated using a single sequencing platform. Alongside the repertoire data, information on donor age, sex, ethnicity and CMV serostatus was compiled. Both class I and class II loci were covered by HLA typing, at four-digit resolution. In a later genetic analysis, genome-wide SNP genotypes for about three fifths of the 666 donors were used, and that subset was treated as a discovery cohort. The aim of the study was to test whether cataloging public T cell receptors could identify signatures of past pathogen exposure. Around 300 gigabases of sequencing data and tens of millions of unique TCR sequences were included in an early release covering 550 to 650 HLA-typed donors. To predict cytomegalovirus infection status, the study brought together high-throughput TCR immunosequencing, statistical association of individual TCRs with disease status, and machine learning. Along with the roughly 700-subject first cohort, a separate validation cohort of over a hundred different subjects was used. In an earlier analysis of a few hundred of the donors, high-throughput TCR beta sequencing was used to judge whether each TCR beta V gene segment behaved as functional or pseudogenic. About five DR-DQ haplotypes were handled as single units for association and clustering, since linkage in the cohort was strong. Among around 400 genotyped donors of the cohort, an average of roughly 230,000 unique TCR beta nucleotide sequences was sequenced per donor, of which about 18% were non-productive. The number of donors typed differed by locus, with roughly 620-630 for A, B, C, DRB1 and DQB1, roughly 520 for DQA1, about 610 for DPA1, and around 460 for DPB1. Rather than using new phenotypic data, the later analysis identified candidate immune exposures from TCR beta sequences and from how often those sequences occurred across donors. Of the 350 to 450 genotyped donors, 81% fell in the genetic ancestry cluster associated with self-reported Caucasian donors. A later analysis re-analyzed previously published TCR beta repertoires from 666 donors and added high-resolution HLA genotyping to study TCR occurrence patterns. The study used immunosequencing to profile the T cell repertoires of approximately 650 subjects and linked those repertoires to cytomegalovirus serostatus. What the work shows at the level of the full study, not this receptor alone: Several of the top co-occurrence clusters appeared to be linked to parvovirus B19, influenza, CMV and Epstein-Barr virus, according to a later analysis. V-gene and J-gene trimming of TCR beta chains was associated with a missense DCLRE1C variant in a later genetic analysis, and the association was replicated in an independent cohort. Linkage disequilibrium might explain the correlated functional status among segregating V segments, but an unknown experimental factor could not be ruled out. In the study, 150 to 200 TCR beta chains were listed as associated with cytomegalovirus. In vitro tests confirmed that a few of the cytomegalovirus-associated TCR beta chains recognize cytomegalovirus antigens. Assigning TCR associations to individual alleles was difficult when HLA alleles, especially DR and DQ, strongly co-occurred. In a later analysis, TCR association rates were found to vary across HLA loci, with the most associated TCRs seen for DRB1 alleles and the fewest for HLA-C alleles. Most CMV-associated TCR beta chains appeared to be HLA-restricted in a later analysis, and the HLA associations seemed to be driven largely by CMV exposure. Only TCR beta chains were sequenced in this cohort, and the absence of alpha or paired-chain data limited detectable features. A later genetic analysis reported fewer N-insertions in productive TCRs among donors in an Asian-associated ancestry cluster than the 666-donor mean. In an earlier analysis of more than 450 of the donors, most TCR beta V segments were observed in productive rearrangements about 90% or about 30% of the time, broadly matching IMGT annotations. Specific HLA alleles were associated with 15,000 to 20,000 TCR beta sequences at a false discovery rate of 0.05 in a later analysis. Because the 87-base-pair reads could not distinguish some IMGT-functional V segments, including TRBV6-2 and TRBV6-3, those segments were excluded. The earlier analysis of 587 of the donors excluded 15 to 20 rarely observed V segments, including chromosome 9 orphons, because counts were too low. A further reported finding was that TCR beta sequences accurately predicted the HLA-A and HLA-B alleles for most subjects in the first cohort. Most TCR sequences were seen in very few donors, while some public TCRs were found in many individuals. Because HLA typing was unavailable for some donors at each locus, only the typed subset was used in association tests. According to the authors, the approach could potentially be generalized to other disease states and immunological phenotypes. Compared with equally common non-associated chains, HLA-associated TCR beta chains in a later analysis were more clonally expanded and had lower generation probabilities. Sequencing depth was assumed to be roughly uniform across donors in the presence/absence analyses, though that assumption may not hold. The sequencing pipeline was judged likely to have produced a cluster of highly shared sequence variants as a technical artifact. Immune exposure information for the cohort was limited to CMV serostatus. Cytomegalovirus status was reported to be diagnosed by the classifier with high specificity and sensitivity in both the original and validation cohorts.

The cohort was made up of roughly 670 healthy bone marrow donors. At the time of sampling, every cohort member was nominally healthy, though immune exposures that went unrecorded were likely present. The donor tested CMV seropositive, placing the donor among the 290 or so seropositive members of the cohort. A peripheral blood sample was provided by each donor, and peripheral blood mononuclear cells were used for TCR beta sequencing. Genomic DNA extraction from the blood cell samples was performed with the Qiagen DNeasy Blood Extraction Kit. The library was produced with the immunoSEQ multiplex PCR assay. For the multiplex PCR, a mixture combining 60 forward primers for TCR Vbeta segments and 13 reverse primers for TCR Jbeta segments was used. Amplification of the CDR3 region of rearranged TCR beta genes was performed with a multiplex PCR assay on genomic DNA. On the Illumina HiSeq System, the amplified TCR beta libraries were sequenced as 87-base-pair reads. The source study handled its data this way. A later analysis counted about 80 million unique TCR beta chains across the 700 or so repertoires, and around 12 million of these chains were shared by at least two donors. To remove PCR and sequencing errors, raw reads were error-corrected and collapsed into unique sequences using a nearest-neighbor algorithm that merged closely related sequences. CDR3 sequences were aligned to IMGT reference sequences to assign V, D and J gene segments. Each retained sequence needed at least a six-nucleotide match to both a V gene segment and a J gene segment. Rearrangements were classified as productive when the CDR3 lacked stop codons and remained in frame with V and J, and all other rearrangements were classified as non-productive. CDR3 was defined according to IMGT convention as the region running from the second conserved V-encoded cysteine to the conserved J-encoded phenylalanine. Sequences without an unambiguous match to a single V gene segment were excluded from the earlier analysis of 450 to 750 of the donors. In an earlier analysis of about 590 of the donors, a V segment was called functional when productive rearrangements were above 56.7%, and segregating when the standard deviation between donors exceeded 5%. A statistical classification framework was built to diagnose cytomegalovirus status from the catalog of TCR beta chain sequences. A later analysis assigned V and J genes by comparing TCR nucleotide sequences with IMGT/GENE-DB human TR gene sequences. A later analysis assigned CDR3 sequences and most-parsimonious VDJ recombination scenarios with the TCRdist pipeline. A later analysis defined each TCR beta chain by its CDR3 amino acid sequence plus V-gene family, and excluded reads lacking a unique V-gene family. A later analysis removed nearly 600 highly shared, low-generation-probability nucleotide sequences to deal with suspected cross-contamination and a sequencing artifact. In a later analysis, a clonal expansion index was calculated for each public chain from normalized within-repertoire ranks of inferred template counts. In a later analysis, generation probabilities were computed with a VDJ recombination model fitted to out-of-frame rearrangements, and the resulting probabilities were checked against IGoR. In a later analysis, hypergeometric tests were used to score TCR-TCR, TCR-HLA and TCR-CMV co-occurrence, with a repertoire-size bias correction applied to TCR pairs. False discovery rates were estimated in a later analysis by permuting HLA or CMV assignments 20 times. In a later analysis, co-occurring TCRs were grouped using DBSCAN, and TCRdist sequence similarity was added for clustering within HLA-allele-positive subsets. Co-occurrence clustering excluded repertoires with fewer than 30,000 or more than 120,000 public chains, plus five with anomalous nucleotide sharing. TCRdb retrieved this table from immuneACCESS and kept in-frame rearrangements only. Not all clones are present; in checked studies, unresolved V genes account for under half, and no reason is known for the remainder. V, J and clone size were drawn from that table, and D and trimming were deduced from the DNA. The sample contains some 190,000 clones, roughly 77% of them found a single time. The ten largest clonotypes hold about 2.5% of the sample.

V was cut back by 4 bases and J by 14 bases, leaving a gap of 15 bases between them. The germline V gene provides CDR1 SGHTA and CDR2 FQGNSA. The CDR3 numbers 13 residues from cysteine through phenylalanine. This entry keeps only the CDR3 DNA: 39 bases, framed from base 1. Comment on this clone: What antigen it recognizes has not been identified. No base-level quality is on record; no much larger clone is a single base apart.

The sequence is built from TRBV7-2 and TRBJ1-6, and perhaps TRBD1 as D gene, on 6 matching bases. The clonotype was recovered from a woman in her thirties in good health and CMV-seropositive. Sequencing was carried out using PBMCs. The DNA sequence reads TGTGCCAGCAGCTCCAACAGGGATGGGGCCCTCCACTTT. Its protein product is CASSSNRDGALHF.